This record concerns one T cell receptor beta chain sequence. Its antigen is not identified. V lost 0 bases and J 3 bases, leaving 11 bases between the germline ends. Germline assignment: CDR1 ENHRY and CDR2 SYGVKD. CDR3 length equals 16 residues. The data are from a study of cytomegalovirus exposure and HLA in healthy donors. Regarding the study as a whole: Presence/absence analyses assumed roughly uniform sequencing depth across donors, which may not hold. CMV serostatus was the only immune exposure information that was available.

Amplification used 60 Vbeta primers and 13 Jbeta primers. Clones were sequenced by immunoSEQ multiplex PCR, and TCRdb holds only the in-frame ones, with some missing. This sample has about 160,000 clones, with approximately 86% found just once. J is TRBJ2-2 and V is TRBV10-3, with D possibly matching TRBD1 (5 bases). The sequence came from a woman aged 18-29 years in good health and CMV-seronegative. The sample consisted of PBMCs. The CDR3 reads CAISESQGTDTGELFF. In nucleotides, the CDR3 is TGTGCCATCAGTGAGTCCCAGGGTACGGACACCGGGGAGCTGTTTTTT.